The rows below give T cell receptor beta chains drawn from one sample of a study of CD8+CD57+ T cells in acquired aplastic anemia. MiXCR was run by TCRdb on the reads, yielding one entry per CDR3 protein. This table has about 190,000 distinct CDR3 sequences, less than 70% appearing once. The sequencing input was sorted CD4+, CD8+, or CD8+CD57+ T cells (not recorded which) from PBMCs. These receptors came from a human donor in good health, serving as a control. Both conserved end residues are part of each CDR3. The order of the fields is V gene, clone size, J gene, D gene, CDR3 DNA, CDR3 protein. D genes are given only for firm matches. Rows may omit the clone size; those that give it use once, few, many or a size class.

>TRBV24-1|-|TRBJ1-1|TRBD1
TGTGCCAGTAAACGACAGGGTTTCTTACGGAACACTGAAGCTTTCTTT
CASKRQGFLRNTEAFF
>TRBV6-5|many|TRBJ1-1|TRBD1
TGTGCCAGCAGTTACGCCTTCTCAGGGGGTACTGAAGCTTTCTTT
CASSYAFSGGTEAFF
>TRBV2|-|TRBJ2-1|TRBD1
TGTGCCAGCAGTATGGTCAGGGGGCAGGAGAATGAGCAGTTCTTC
CASSMVRGQENEQFF
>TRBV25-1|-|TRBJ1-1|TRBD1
TGTGCCAGCAGTGAGGACAGGGCGGCGAAGTACACTGAAGCTTTCTTT
CASSEDRAAKYTEAFF
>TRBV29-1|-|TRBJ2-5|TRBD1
TGCAGCGTTCTGACAGGGGGCGGGGAGACCCAGTACTTC
CSVLTGGGETQYF
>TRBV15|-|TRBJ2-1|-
TGTGCCACCAGCGGCATAGCGTACAATGAGCAGTTCTTC
CATSGIAYNEQFF
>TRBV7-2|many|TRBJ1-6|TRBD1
TGTGCCAGCAGCCCTAGACAGGGGAATTCACCCCTCCACTTT
CASSPRQGNSPLHF
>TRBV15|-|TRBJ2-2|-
TGTGCCACCAGCGGAGGGGGGTACACCGGGGAGCTGTTTTTT
CATSGGGYTGELFF
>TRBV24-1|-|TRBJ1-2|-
TGTGCCACCAAAGTCGGGGGCTATGGCTACACCTTC
CATKVGGYGYTF
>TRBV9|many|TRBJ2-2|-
TGTGCCAGCAGCGTAGTAGCCGGGGAGCTGTTTTTT
CASSVVAGELFF
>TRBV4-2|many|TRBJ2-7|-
TGTGCCAGCAGCCAAGAGGGAACAGAACCCTACGAGCAGTACTTC
CASSQEGTEPYEQYF
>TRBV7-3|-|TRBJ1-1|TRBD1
TGTGCCAGCAGCTTAGAGGGACAGCTGAACACTGAAGCTTTCTTT
CASSLEGQLNTEAFF
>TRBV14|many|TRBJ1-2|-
TGTGCCAGCAGCCTCCCAGGGTTGTTGGACTATGGCTACACCTTC
CASSLPGLLDYGYTF
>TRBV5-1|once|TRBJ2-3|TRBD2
TGCGCCAGCAGCTTGGCTAGCGGGGGGGCCACAGATACGCAGTATTTT
CASSLASGGATDTQYF
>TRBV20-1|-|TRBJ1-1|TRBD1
TGCAGTGCCGAGACCGGGACAGGGAACACTGAAGCTTTCTTT
CSAETGTGNTEAFF
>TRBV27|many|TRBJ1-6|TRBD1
TGTGCCAGCAGGCGGACAGGGAGCCATTCACCCCTCCACTTT
CASRRTGSHSPLHF
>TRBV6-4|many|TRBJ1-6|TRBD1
TGTGCCAGCAGGACAGGGCCGGCCGATTATTCACCCCTCCACTTT
CASRTGPADYSPLHF
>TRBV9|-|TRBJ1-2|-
TGTGCCAGCAGCGTAGTTGGCGGCCCGACCTCTAACTATGGCTACACCTTC
CASSVVGGPTSNYGYTF
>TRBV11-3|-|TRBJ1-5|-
TGTGCCGGCAGCACCCCACCCCAGGGAGTCCAATGGCCCCAGCATTTT
CAGSTPPQGVQWPQHF
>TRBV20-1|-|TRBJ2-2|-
TGCAGTGCTAGAGATAGTGGGCACCGAAGCACCGGGGAGCTGTTTTTT
CSARDSGHRSTGELFF
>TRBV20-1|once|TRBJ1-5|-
TGCAGTGCCCAGGACAGCGATAGCAATCAGCCCCAGCATTTT
CSAQDSDSNQPQHF
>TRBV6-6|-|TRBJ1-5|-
TGTGCCAGCAGCCGGGACGATCGTAGCAATCAGCCCCAGCATTTT
CASSRDDRSNQPQHF
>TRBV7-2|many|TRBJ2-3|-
TGTGCCAGCAAGGTCCGCCTTTCCACAGATACGCAGTATTTT
CASKVRLSTDTQYF
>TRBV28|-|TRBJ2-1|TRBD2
TGTGCCAGCAGTACCCCGAATAGCGGGGCAAATTACAATGAGCAGTTCTTC
CASSTPNSGANYNEQFF
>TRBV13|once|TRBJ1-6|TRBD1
TGTGCCAGCAGCCCCCATACAGGACAGGGGGCAAATAATTCACCCTTCCACTTT
CASSPHTGQGANNSPFHF
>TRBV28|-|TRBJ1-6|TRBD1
TGTGCCAGCAGTTCCGGGACAGGGGGCTCACCCCTCCACTTT
CASSSGTGGSPLHF
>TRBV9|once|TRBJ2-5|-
TGTGCCAGCAGCGTAGGGCCTAGCAGCCAAGAGACCCAGTACTTC
CASSVGPSSQETQYF
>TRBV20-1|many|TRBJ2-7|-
TGCAGTGCTAGAAATAGGTACGAGCAGTACTTC
CSARNRYEQYF
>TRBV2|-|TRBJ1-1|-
TGTGCCAGCAGTGAACAGGGGTACACTGAAGCTTTCTTT
CASSEQGYTEAFF
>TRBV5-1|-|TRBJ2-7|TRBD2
TGTGCCAGCAGCAGTTCGGGGGGGACCTACGAGCAGTACTTC
CASSSSGGTYEQYF
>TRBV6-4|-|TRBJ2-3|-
TGTGCCAGCAGTGACTCGATTACAGACACGGATACGCAGTATTTT
CASSDSITDTDTQYF
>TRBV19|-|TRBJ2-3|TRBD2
TGTGCCAGTAGTATAGGGACTAGCGGGGGCCGCACAGATACGCAGTATTTT
CASSIGTSGGRTDTQYF
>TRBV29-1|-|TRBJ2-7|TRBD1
TGCAGCGTTTCCCCCGGGACAGGGGGCATCTACGAGCAGTACTTC
CSVSPGTGGIYEQYF
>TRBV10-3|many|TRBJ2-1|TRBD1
TGTGCCATCAGGGACAGGGCTGGCAGTGAGCAGTTCTTC
CAIRDRAGSEQFF
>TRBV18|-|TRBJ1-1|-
TGTGCCAGCTCACCCTACCTGAACACTGAAGTTTTCTTT
CASSPYLNTEVFF
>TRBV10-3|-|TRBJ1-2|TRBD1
TGTGCCATCAGTGTTGGGACAGGCGCGTTCGAATGGGATGGCTACACCTTC
CAISVGTGAFEWDGYTF
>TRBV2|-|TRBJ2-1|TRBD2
TGTGCCAGCAGTCAAACTAGCGGGGGGGCAAATGAGCAGTTCTTC
CASSQTSGGANEQFF
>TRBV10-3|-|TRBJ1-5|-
TGTGCCATCATGGGGGAAGGTCAGCCCCAGCATTTT
CAIMGEGQPQHF
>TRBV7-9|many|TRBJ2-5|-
TGTGCCAGCAGCTTTAAGGGACAAGGGCAAGAGACCCAGTACTTC
CASSFKGQGQETQYF
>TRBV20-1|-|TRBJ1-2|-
TGCAGTGCTAGGGCAGGGAACGATGGCTACACCTTC
CSARAGNDGYTF